The entry that follows covers one TCR beta chain sequence. Its specificity is unknown. The CDR3 sequence is 14 residues long. The germline V gene encodes CDR1 MNHNY and CDR2 SVGAGI (reference sequence). Trimming cost V 6 bases and J 2 bases; bases outside gene matches: 4. Primers for the PCR totalled 60 Vbeta and 13 Jbeta. The repertoire was sequenced with immunoSEQ multiplex PCR; TCRdb's copy has only in-frame clones and lacks some. The sample yields 100,000 to 150,000 clones, 82% seen once. This specimen belongs to a study of cytomegalovirus exposure and HLA in healthy donors. Study in general: Among about 179 million T cells, an earlier analysis found 90 million to 130 million unique TCR beta sequences.

Regarding the study as a whole: In a later analysis, 15,000 to 20,000 TCR beta sequences were associated with HLA alleles at 0.05 false discovery rate.

Nominally healthy donors were sampled, though unrecorded immune exposures were likely. This sequence originates from a woman between 18 and 29 years old in good health and CMV-seronegative. Sequenced material: PBMCs. J is TRBJ2-3 and V is TRBV6-6; 8 nucleotides agree with TRBD2. In nucleotides, the CDR3 is TGTGCCAGCAGGCTTAGCGGGACCACAGATACGCAGTATTTT. Translated: CASRLSGTTDTQYF.